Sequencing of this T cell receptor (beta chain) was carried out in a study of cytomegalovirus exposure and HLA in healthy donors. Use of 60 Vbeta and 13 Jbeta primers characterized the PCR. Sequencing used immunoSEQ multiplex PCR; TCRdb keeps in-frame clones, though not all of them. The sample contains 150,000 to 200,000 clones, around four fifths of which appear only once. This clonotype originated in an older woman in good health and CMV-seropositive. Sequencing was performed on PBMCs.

CDR3 sequence: CASSRRHEDKTGELFF. CDR3 in DNA: TGTGCCAGCAGCCGCCGGCACGAGGACAAAACCGGGGAGCTGTTTTTT. The rearrangement links TRBV11-3 to TRBJ2-2, with a tentative D call TRBD1 (5 bases). Germline values: CDR1 SGHNT, CDR2 YENEEA. Trimming removed 5 bases at V and 5 bases at J, with 18 bases between. This CDR3 spans 16 amino acids.